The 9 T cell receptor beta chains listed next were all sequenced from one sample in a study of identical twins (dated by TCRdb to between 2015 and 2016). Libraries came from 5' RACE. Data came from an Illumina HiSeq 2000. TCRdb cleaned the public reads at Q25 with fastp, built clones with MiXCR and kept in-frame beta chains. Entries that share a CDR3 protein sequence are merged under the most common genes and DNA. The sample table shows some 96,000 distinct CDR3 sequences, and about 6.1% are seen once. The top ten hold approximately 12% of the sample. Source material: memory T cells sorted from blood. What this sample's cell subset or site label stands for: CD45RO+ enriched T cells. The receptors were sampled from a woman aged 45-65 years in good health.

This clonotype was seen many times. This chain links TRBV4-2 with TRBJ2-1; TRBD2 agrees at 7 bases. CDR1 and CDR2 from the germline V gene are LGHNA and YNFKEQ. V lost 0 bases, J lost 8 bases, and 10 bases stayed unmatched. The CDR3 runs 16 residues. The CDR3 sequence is CASSQEATSDRYEQFF. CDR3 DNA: TGTGCCAGCAGCCAAGAGGCCACTAGCGATAGGTATGAGCAGTTCTTC.

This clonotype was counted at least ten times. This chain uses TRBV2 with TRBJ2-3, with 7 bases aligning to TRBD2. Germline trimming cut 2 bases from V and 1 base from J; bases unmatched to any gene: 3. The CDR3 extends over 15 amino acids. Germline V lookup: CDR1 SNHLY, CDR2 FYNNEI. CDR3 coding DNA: TGTGCCAGCAGTGAACTAGCGGAACGCACAGATACGCAGTATTTT. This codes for CASSELAERTDTQYF.

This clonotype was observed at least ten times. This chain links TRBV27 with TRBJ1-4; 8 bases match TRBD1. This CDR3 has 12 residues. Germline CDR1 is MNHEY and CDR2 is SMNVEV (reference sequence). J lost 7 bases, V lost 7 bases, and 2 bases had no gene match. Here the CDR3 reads CASTDRGEKLFF. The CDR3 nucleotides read TGTGCCAGCACTGACAGGGGTGAAAAACTGTTTTTT.

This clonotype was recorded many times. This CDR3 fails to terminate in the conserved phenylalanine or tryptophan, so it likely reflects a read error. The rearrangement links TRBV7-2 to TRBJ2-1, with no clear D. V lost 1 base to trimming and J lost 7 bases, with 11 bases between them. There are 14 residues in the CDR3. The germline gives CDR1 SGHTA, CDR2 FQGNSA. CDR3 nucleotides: TGTGCCAGCAGCTTAGTGTCTTTGTTGAATGAGCAGTTCTCC. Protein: CASSLVSLLNEQFS.

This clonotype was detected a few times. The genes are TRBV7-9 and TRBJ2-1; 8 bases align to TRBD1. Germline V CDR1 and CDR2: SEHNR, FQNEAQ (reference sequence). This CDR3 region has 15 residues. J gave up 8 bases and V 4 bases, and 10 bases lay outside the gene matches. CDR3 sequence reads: CASSYRTGKFYEQFF. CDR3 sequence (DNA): TGTGCCAGCAGCTATAGGACAGGGAAGTTTTATGAGCAGTTCTTC.

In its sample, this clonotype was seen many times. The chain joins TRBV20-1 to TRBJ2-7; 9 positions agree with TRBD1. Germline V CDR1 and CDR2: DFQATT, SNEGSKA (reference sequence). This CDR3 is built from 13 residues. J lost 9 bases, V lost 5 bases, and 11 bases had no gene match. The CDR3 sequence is CSALGTGKSGQYF. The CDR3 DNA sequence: TGCAGTGCTCTGGGGACAGGGAAATCGGGGCAGTACTTC.

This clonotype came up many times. Written as DNA, the CDR3 is TGCGCCAGCAGCCAAGATCCCAGACAGCCCCAGCATTTT. It yields the protein CASSQDPRQPQHF. The V gene is TRBV4-1, the J gene TRBJ1-5, with D hard to call. Germline values: CDR1 MGHRA, CDR2 YSYEKL. V was pared by 0 bases and J by 7 bases, with 7 bases between. This CDR3 comprises 13 residues.

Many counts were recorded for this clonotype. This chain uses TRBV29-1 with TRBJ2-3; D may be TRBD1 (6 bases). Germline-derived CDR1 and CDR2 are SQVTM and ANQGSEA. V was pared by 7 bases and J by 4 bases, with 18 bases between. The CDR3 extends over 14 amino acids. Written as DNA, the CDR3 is TGCAGCGGTGGGCAAGGGGGATCGGCAGATACGCAGTATTTT. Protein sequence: CSGGQGGSADTQYF.

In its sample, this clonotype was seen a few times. The CDR3 region is CASSLDVGSKTQYF. CDR3 nucleotide sequence: TGTGCCAGCAGCTTAGATGTTGGTAGCAAGACCCAGTACTTC. V usage is TRBV11-3 and J usage is TRBJ2-5, with D unresolved. The germline V gene encodes CDR1 SGHNT and CDR2 YENEEA. V was trimmed by 0 bases and J by 6 bases, leaving 11 bases between them. The CDR3 sequence is 14 residues long.